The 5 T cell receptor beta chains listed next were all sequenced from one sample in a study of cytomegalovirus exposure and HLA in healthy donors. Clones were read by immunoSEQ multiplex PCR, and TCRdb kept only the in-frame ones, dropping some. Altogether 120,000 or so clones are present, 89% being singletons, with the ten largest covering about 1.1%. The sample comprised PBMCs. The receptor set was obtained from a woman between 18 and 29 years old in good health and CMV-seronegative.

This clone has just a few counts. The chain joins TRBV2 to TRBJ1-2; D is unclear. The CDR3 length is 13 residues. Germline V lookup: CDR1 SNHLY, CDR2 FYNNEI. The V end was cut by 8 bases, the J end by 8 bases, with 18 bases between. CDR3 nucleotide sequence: TGTGCCAGCCAGGAGGCTCCCGTTACGGGCTACACCTTC. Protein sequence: CASQEAPVTGYTF.

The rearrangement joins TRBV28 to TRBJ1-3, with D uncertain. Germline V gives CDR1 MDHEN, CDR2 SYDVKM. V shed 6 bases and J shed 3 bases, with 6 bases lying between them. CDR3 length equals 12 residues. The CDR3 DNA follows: TGTGCCAGCAGCCGTAATGGAAACACCATATATTTT. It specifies CASSRNGNTIYF.

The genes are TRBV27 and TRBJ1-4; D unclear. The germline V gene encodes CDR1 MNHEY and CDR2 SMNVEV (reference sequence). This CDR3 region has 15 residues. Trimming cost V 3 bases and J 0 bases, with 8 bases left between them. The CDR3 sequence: CASSLRFSTNEKLFF. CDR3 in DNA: TGTGCCAGCAGTTTGAGGTTTTCAACTAATGAAAAACTGTTTTTT.

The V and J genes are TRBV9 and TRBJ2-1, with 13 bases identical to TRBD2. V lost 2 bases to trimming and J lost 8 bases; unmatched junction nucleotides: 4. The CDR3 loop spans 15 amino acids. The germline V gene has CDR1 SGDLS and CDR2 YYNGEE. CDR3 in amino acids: CASSVWTSGGHEQFF. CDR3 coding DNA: TGTGCCAGCAGCGTTTGGACTAGCGGGGGACATGAGCAGTTCTTC.

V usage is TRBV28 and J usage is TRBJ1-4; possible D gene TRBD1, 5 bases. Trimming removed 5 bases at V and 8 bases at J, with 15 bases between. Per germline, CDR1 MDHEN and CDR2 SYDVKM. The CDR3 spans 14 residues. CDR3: CASSQQDGQEKLFF. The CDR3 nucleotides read TGTGCCAGCAGTCAACAGGACGGCCAGGAAAAACTGTTTTTT.